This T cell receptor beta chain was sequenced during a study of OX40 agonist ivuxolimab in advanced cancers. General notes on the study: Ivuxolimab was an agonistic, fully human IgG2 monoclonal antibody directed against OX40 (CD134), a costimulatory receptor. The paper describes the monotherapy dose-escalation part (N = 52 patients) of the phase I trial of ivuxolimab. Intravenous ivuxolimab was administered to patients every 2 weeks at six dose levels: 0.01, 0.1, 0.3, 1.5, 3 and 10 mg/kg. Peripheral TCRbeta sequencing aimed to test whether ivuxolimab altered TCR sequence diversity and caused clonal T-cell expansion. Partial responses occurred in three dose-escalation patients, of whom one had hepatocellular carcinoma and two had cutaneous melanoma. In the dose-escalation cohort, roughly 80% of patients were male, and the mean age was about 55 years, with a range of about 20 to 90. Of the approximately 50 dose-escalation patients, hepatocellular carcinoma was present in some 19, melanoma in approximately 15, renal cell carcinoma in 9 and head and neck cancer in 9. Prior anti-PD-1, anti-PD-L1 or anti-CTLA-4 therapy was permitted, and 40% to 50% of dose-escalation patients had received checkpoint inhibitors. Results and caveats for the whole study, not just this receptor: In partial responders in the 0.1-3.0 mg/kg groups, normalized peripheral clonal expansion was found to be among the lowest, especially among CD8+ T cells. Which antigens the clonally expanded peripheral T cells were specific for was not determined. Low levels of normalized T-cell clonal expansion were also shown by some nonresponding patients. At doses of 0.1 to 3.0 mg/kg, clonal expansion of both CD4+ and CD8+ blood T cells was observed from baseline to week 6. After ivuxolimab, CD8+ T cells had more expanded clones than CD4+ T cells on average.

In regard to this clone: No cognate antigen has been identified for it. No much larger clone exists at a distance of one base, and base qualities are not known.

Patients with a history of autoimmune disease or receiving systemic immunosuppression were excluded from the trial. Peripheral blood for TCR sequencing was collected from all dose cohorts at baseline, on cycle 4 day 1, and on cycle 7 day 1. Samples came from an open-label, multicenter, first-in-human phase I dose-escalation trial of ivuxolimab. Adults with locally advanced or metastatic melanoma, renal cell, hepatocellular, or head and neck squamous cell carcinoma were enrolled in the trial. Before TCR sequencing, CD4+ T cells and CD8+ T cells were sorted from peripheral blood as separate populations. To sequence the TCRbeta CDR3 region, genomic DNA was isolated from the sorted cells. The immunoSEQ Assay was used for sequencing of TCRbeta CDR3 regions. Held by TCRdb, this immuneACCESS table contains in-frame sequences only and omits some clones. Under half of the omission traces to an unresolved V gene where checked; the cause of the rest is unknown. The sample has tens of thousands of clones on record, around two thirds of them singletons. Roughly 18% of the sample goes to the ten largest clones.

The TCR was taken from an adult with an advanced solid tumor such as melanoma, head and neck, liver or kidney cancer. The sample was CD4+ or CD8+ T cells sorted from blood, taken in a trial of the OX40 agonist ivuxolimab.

The nucleotide sequence is given as TGTGCCAGCAGCTTGCGGGCTACAAACACAGATACGCAGTATTTT. It is translated as CASSLRATNTDTQYF. This chain is built from TRBV5-6 and TRBJ2-3, with the D segment identity uncertain. CDR1 and CDR2, per the germline V gene, are SGHDT and YYEEEE. V and J are truncated by 1 base and 2 bases respectively, leaving an intervening sequence of 11 bases. Reading from cysteine to phenylalanine, the CDR3 counts 15 amino acids. The retained sequence is limited to the CDR3, 45 bases, with the frame set at the first base.